The text below deals with one T cell receptor beta chain. Antigen unknown. These data belong to a study of T cells in Graves' hyperthyroidism and ophthalmopathy. This CDR3 spans 14 amino acids. Unmatched junction bases numbered 4, after V lost 4 bases and J lost 8 bases. Germline values: CDR1 SGDLS, CDR2 YYNGEE. Findings of the study overall: With a median lead of approximately six months before onset, the model predicted ophthalmopathy.

Authors of the study amplified TCR beta CDR3 regions from RNA transcripts. Initially, a first-round RT-PCR of the TCR CDR3 employed the HTBI primer set. Via MiXCR, TCRdb re-called the multiplex PCR reads, giving one row per CDR3 protein. The sample has roughly 300,000 distinct CDR3 sequences; roughly 14% are singletons. The sequenced sample consisted of blood. This receptor was taken from a young woman with Graves' hyperthyroidism. The chain is built from TRBV9 and TRBJ2-3; TRBD2 aligns across 13 bases. The CDR3 reads CASSTRTSGGTQYF. The DNA of the CDR3 is TGTGCCAGCAGCACGCGGACTAGCGGGGGTACGCAGTATTTT. Full variable domain (outside the CDR3, taken from reference TRBV9 and TRBJ2-3): DSGVTQTPKHLITATGQRVTLRCSPRSGDLSVYWYQQSLDQGLQFLIQYYNGEERAKGNILERFSAQQFPDLHSELNLSSLELGDSALYFCASSTRTSGGTQYFGPGTRLTVL.